The rows below give T cell receptor beta chains drawn from one sample of a study of T cell responses to AZD1222 COVID-19 vaccine. Only in-frame clones appear in the TCRdb table, and some are missing; sequencing was by immunoSEQ multiplex PCR. The table records under 170,000 clones, roughly 94% of them present only once. The specimen was peripheral blood, collected on day 0 of AZD1222 vaccination. The receptors originated from an adult in good health. CDR3s include the opening cysteine and the closing phenylalanine or tryptophan. The D gene is left open where the match is weak. Clone size is not always given. Where it is, it says once, few, many or a class for expanded clones.

clone_size: .
cdr3_length: 17
j_call: TRBJ2-2
v_call: TRBV28
d_call: TRBD2
cdr3_aa: CASSLDIAGGLTGELFF
cdr3_nt: TGTGCCAGCAGTTTGGATATAGCGGGGGGGCTGACCGGGGAGCTGTTTTTT

clone_size: .
cdr3_length: 14
j_call: TRBJ1-1
v_call: TRBV10-3
d_call: TRBD1
cdr3_aa: CAISATGRNTEAFF
cdr3_nt: TGTGCCATCAGTGCGACAGGGAGGAACACTGAAGCTTTCTTT

clone_size: .
cdr3_length: 13
j_call: TRBJ1-2
v_call: TRBV7-8
d_call: .
cdr3_aa: CASSTPRGYGYTF
cdr3_nt: TGTGCCAGCAGCACCCCAAGGGGGTATGGCTACACCTTC

clone_size: .
cdr3_length: 15
j_call: TRBJ1-6
v_call: TRBV4-2
d_call: .
cdr3_aa: CASSLRPRDNSPLHF
cdr3_nt: TGTGCCAGCAGCCTCAGGCCAAGAGATAATTCACCCCTCCACTTT

clone_size: .
cdr3_length: 16
j_call: TRBJ2-1
v_call: TRBV6-4
d_call: TRBD2
cdr3_aa: CASSDLSGRAVDEQFF
cdr3_nt: TGTGCCAGCAGTGACCTCAGCGGGAGGGCCGTCGATGAGCAGTTCTTC

clone_size: .
cdr3_length: 13
j_call: TRBJ1-4
v_call: TRBV5-1
d_call: TRBD1
cdr3_aa: CATRTGGDEKLFF
cdr3_nt: TGCGCCACCCGGACAGGGGGTGATGAAAAACTGTTTTTT

clone_size: .
cdr3_length: 15
j_call: TRBJ1-2
v_call: TRBV4-3
d_call: .
cdr3_aa: CASSQDQRIPRGYTF
cdr3_nt: TGCGCCAGCAGCCAAGATCAGAGGATACCTAGGGGCTACACCTTC

clone_size: few
cdr3_length: 14
j_call: TRBJ1-3
v_call: TRBV14
d_call: .
cdr3_aa: CASSQEITGNTIYF
cdr3_nt: TGTGCCAGCAGCCAAGAGATTACTGGAAACACCATATATTTT

clone_size: .
cdr3_length: 13
j_call: TRBJ2-5
v_call: TRBV2
d_call: .
cdr3_aa: CASSDSELETQYF
cdr3_nt: TGTGCCAGCAGTGATAGCGAGTTAGAGACCCAGTACTTC

clone_size: .
cdr3_length: 14
j_call: TRBJ1-1
v_call: TRBV18
d_call: .
cdr3_aa: CASSPPGENTEAFF
cdr3_nt: TGTGCCAGCTCACCCCCGGGAGAGAACACTGAAGCTTTCTTT

clone_size: .
cdr3_length: 15
j_call: TRBJ2-5
v_call: TRBV11-2
d_call: .
cdr3_aa: CASSLGFSGQETQYF
cdr3_nt: TGTGCCAGCAGCTTAGGTTTTAGCGGACAAGAGACCCAGTACTTC

clone_size: .
cdr3_length: 16
j_call: TRBJ1-2
v_call: TRBV2
d_call: .
cdr3_aa: CASSEGVGLAGYGYTF
cdr3_nt: TGTGCCAGCAGTGAAGGGGTGGGGTTGGCAGGCTATGGCTACACCTTC

clone_size: .
cdr3_length: 15
j_call: TRBJ2-3
v_call: TRBV28
d_call: TRBD2
cdr3_aa: CASSLTSGGSDTQYF
cdr3_nt: TGTGCCAGCAGTTTAACTAGCGGGGGTTCAGATACGCAGTATTTT

clone_size: few
cdr3_length: 14
j_call: TRBJ1-2
v_call: TRBV25-1
d_call: TRBD1
cdr3_aa: CASSDPGQGYGYTF
cdr3_nt: TGTGCCAGCAGTGACCCGGGACAGGGATATGGCTACACCTTC

clone_size: .
cdr3_length: 14
j_call: TRBJ1-2
v_call: TRBV28
d_call: TRBD1
cdr3_aa: CASSLLTGGHGYTF
cdr3_nt: TGTGCCAGCAGTTTATTAACAGGGGGTCATGGCTACACCTTC

clone_size: .
cdr3_length: 15
j_call: TRBJ1-4
v_call: TRBV7-8
d_call: TRBD1
cdr3_aa: CASSSDRGLFGKLFF
cdr3_nt: TGTGCCAGCAGCTCCGACAGGGGGCTTTTCGGAAAACTGTTTTTT

clone_size: .
cdr3_length: 13
j_call: TRBJ2-6
v_call: TRBV12-3/TRBV12-4
d_call: .
cdr3_aa: CASRGPGANVLTF
cdr3_nt: TGTGCCAGCAGGGGGCCTGGGGCCAACGTCCTGACTTTC

clone_size: .
cdr3_length: 14
j_call: TRBJ2-2
v_call: TRBV9
d_call: .
cdr3_aa: CASSVGSATGELFF
cdr3_nt: TGTGCCAGCAGCGTAGGGTCTGCCACCGGGGAGCTGTTTTTT

clone_size: .
cdr3_length: 15
j_call: TRBJ1-3
v_call: TRBV7-8
d_call: .
cdr3_aa: CASSSRTDSGNTIYF
cdr3_nt: TGTGCCAGCAGCTCCAGGACAGACTCTGGAAACACCATATATTTT

clone_size: .
cdr3_length: 15
j_call: TRBJ1-1
v_call: TRBV27
d_call: .
cdr3_aa: CASSSDIFMNTEAFF
cdr3_nt: TGTGCCAGCAGTTCGGACATTTTCATGAACACTGAAGCTTTCTTT

clone_size: once
cdr3_length: 16
j_call: TRBJ1-4
v_call: TRBV15
d_call: .
cdr3_aa: CATSSWVAATNEKLFF
cdr3_nt: TGTGCCACCAGCAGCTGGGTGGCGGCAACTAATGAAAAACTGTTTTTT

clone_size: .
cdr3_length: 16
j_call: TRBJ2-1
v_call: TRBV7-9
d_call: TRBD2
cdr3_aa: CASSSLQAGAYNEQFF
cdr3_nt: TGTGCCAGCAGCTCGCTCCAAGCGGGAGCCTACAATGAGCAGTTCTTC

clone_size: once
cdr3_length: 13
j_call: TRBJ1-4
v_call: TRBV5-1
d_call: TRBD1
cdr3_aa: CASSAGQDEKLFF
cdr3_nt: TGCGCCAGCAGCGCGGGACAGGATGAAAAACTGTTTTTT

clone_size: .
cdr3_length: 11
j_call: TRBJ2-1
v_call: TRBV19
d_call: .
cdr3_aa: CASSIYNEQFF
cdr3_nt: TGTGCCAGTAGTATCTACAATGAGCAGTTCTTC

clone_size: .
cdr3_length: 13
j_call: TRBJ2-5
v_call: TRBV27
d_call: .
cdr3_aa: CASSLLDQETQYF
cdr3_nt: TGTGCCAGCAGTTTATTAGACCAAGAGACCCAGTACTTC

clone_size: .
cdr3_length: 14
j_call: TRBJ2-5
v_call: TRBV18
d_call: TRBD2
cdr3_aa: CASSLTSGGETQYF
cdr3_nt: TGTGCCAGCTCACTGACTAGCGGGGGAGAGACCCAGTACTTC

clone_size: once
cdr3_length: 13
j_call: TRBJ1-4
v_call: TRBV21-1
d_call: .
cdr3_aa: CASSRGRTEKLFF
cdr3_nt: TGTGCCAGCAGCAGAGGACGGACTGAAAAACTGTTTTTT

clone_size: .
cdr3_length: 14
j_call: TRBJ1-4
v_call: TRBV9
d_call: .
cdr3_aa: CASSVGHMTEKLFF
cdr3_nt: TGTGCCAGCAGCGTTGGACACATGACTGAAAAACTGTTTTTT

clone_size: .
cdr3_length: 17
j_call: TRBJ2-5
v_call: TRBV10-3
d_call: TRBD2
cdr3_aa: CAISEPVTSGSQETQYF
cdr3_nt: TGTGCCATCAGTGAACCCGTGACTAGCGGGAGTCAAGAGACCCAGTACTTC

clone_size: .
cdr3_length: 13
j_call: TRBJ1-1
v_call: TRBV29-1
d_call: TRBD1
cdr3_aa: CSATGGVGTEAFF
cdr3_nt: TGCAGCGCGACAGGGGGCGTAGGCACTGAAGCTTTCTTT

clone_size: .
cdr3_length: 20
j_call: TRBJ2-1
v_call: TRBV19
d_call: TRBD2
cdr3_aa: CASSPRTSGRAVISYNEQFF
cdr3_nt: TGTGCCAGTAGTCCCCGGACTAGCGGGAGGGCCGTCATCTCCTACAATGAGCAGTTCTTC

clone_size: .
cdr3_length: 13
j_call: TRBJ1-1
v_call: TRBV7-9
d_call: .
cdr3_aa: CASSLRQEAEAFF
cdr3_nt: TGTGCCAGCAGCTTAAGACAGGAGGCTGAAGCTTTCTTT

clone_size: .
cdr3_length: 15
j_call: TRBJ1-5
v_call: TRBV7-3
d_call: .
cdr3_aa: CASSLTLNSNQPQHF
cdr3_nt: TGTGCCAGCAGCTTAACCCTCAATAGCAATCAGCCCCAGCATTTT

clone_size: .
cdr3_length: 14
j_call: TRBJ1-1
v_call: TRBV12-5
d_call: .
cdr3_aa: CASGIGILNTEAFF
cdr3_nt: TGTGCTAGTGGTATCGGGATCTTGAACACTGAAGCTTTCTTT

clone_size: .
cdr3_length: 15
j_call: TRBJ1-2
v_call: TRBV7-9
d_call: .
cdr3_aa: CASSLTRQLDYGYTF
cdr3_nt: TGTGCCAGCAGCTTGACCCGTCAGTTGGACTATGGCTACACCTTC

clone_size: .
cdr3_length: 16
j_call: TRBJ2-1
v_call: TRBV4-1
d_call: .
cdr3_aa: CASSRPGQGLGNEQFF
cdr3_nt: TGCGCCAGCAGCAGACCGGGACAGGGACTAGGCAATGAGCAGTTCTTC

clone_size: .
cdr3_length: 16
j_call: TRBJ2-1
v_call: TRBV11-3
d_call: TRBD2
cdr3_aa: CASSPESSGRRNEQFF
cdr3_nt: TGTGCCAGCAGCCCAGAGTCTAGCGGGAGAAGGAATGAGCAGTTCTTC

clone_size: .
cdr3_length: 14
j_call: TRBJ1-1
v_call: TRBV5-4
d_call: .
cdr3_aa: CASSPLGGAAEAFF
cdr3_nt: TGTGCCAGCAGCCCCCTAGGGGGGGCGGCTGAAGCTTTCTTT

clone_size: .
cdr3_length: 14
j_call: TRBJ2-5
v_call: TRBV7-9
d_call: TRBD1
cdr3_aa: CASSRGQGEETQYF
cdr3_nt: TGTGCCAGCAGCCGAGGACAGGGGGAAGAGACCCAGTACTTC

clone_size: once
cdr3_length: 14
j_call: TRBJ1-1
v_call: TRBV6-2/TRBV6-3
d_call: .
cdr3_aa: CASSITDRPNSSFF
cdr3_nt: TGTGCCAGCAGTATCACCGACAGGCCCAATTCATCTTTCTTT

clone_size: .
cdr3_length: 15
j_call: TRBJ1-3
v_call: TRBV27
d_call: .
cdr3_aa: CASSLLGLQGNTIYF
cdr3_nt: TGTGCCAGCAGTTTACTGGGACTTCAGGGAAACACCATATATTTT

clone_size: .
cdr3_length: 16
j_call: TRBJ1-1
v_call: TRBV24-1
d_call: TRBD1
cdr3_aa: CATSDWTGTMNTEAFF
cdr3_nt: TGTGCCACCAGTGACTGGACAGGAACGATGAACACTGAAGCTTTCTTT

clone_size: once
cdr3_length: 11
j_call: TRBJ1-2
v_call: TRBV29-1
d_call: .
cdr3_aa: CSVDRSNGYTF
cdr3_nt: TGCAGCGTTGATCGTTCTAATGGCTACACCTTC

clone_size: .
cdr3_length: 13
j_call: TRBJ1-1
v_call: TRBV7-2
d_call: .
cdr3_aa: CASSPQGNTEAFF
cdr3_nt: TGTGCCAGCAGCCCACAGGGGAACACTGAAGCTTTCTTT

clone_size: .
cdr3_length: 18
j_call: TRBJ1-5
v_call: TRBV7-6
d_call: .
cdr3_aa: CASRERATSDYSNQPQHF
cdr3_nt: TGTGCCAGCAGGGAAAGGGCGACCTCTGATTATAGCAATCAGCCCCAGCATTTT

clone_size: .
cdr3_length: 14
j_call: TRBJ1-1
v_call: TRBV19
d_call: .
cdr3_aa: CASSIGRGHSEAFF
cdr3_nt: TGTGCCAGTAGTATAGGGCGGGGGCATAGTGAAGCTTTCTTT

clone_size: .
cdr3_length: 19
j_call: TRBJ2-1
v_call: TRBV5-8
d_call: TRBD2
cdr3_aa: CASSLAIGLAGAPYNEQFF
cdr3_nt: TGTGCCAGCAGCTTGGCAATAGGACTAGCGGGGGCTCCCTACAATGAGCAGTTCTTC

clone_size: .
cdr3_length: 13
j_call: TRBJ1-2
v_call: TRBV5-4
d_call: .
cdr3_aa: CASSLALDNGYTF
cdr3_nt: TGTGCCAGCAGCTTGGCGCTGGACAATGGCTACACCTTC

clone_size: .
cdr3_length: 18
j_call: TRBJ2-1
v_call: TRBV6-2/TRBV6-3
d_call: .
cdr3_aa: CASSFPPDLRSSYNEQFF
cdr3_nt: TGTGCCAGCAGTTTCCCTCCCGACTTGAGGAGCTCCTACAATGAGCAGTTCTTC

clone_size: .
cdr3_length: 13
j_call: TRBJ1-2
v_call: TRBV2
d_call: TRBD1
cdr3_aa: CASSLDRVGGYTF
cdr3_nt: TGTGCCAGCAGTCTGGACAGGGTAGGCGGCTACACCTTC

clone_size: .
cdr3_length: 14
j_call: TRBJ1-1
v_call: TRBV10-3
d_call: .
cdr3_aa: CAISELGNPPEAFF
cdr3_nt: TGTGCCATCAGTGAGTTGGGGAACCCACCTGAAGCTTTCTTT